The 30 T cell receptor beta chains below were found in one sample sequenced in a study of blood T cell repertoires in COVID-19. Sequenced by immunoSEQ multiplex PCR; TCRdb stores in-frame clones only, minus some. The profile shows hundreds of thousands of clones, roughly 85% of them singletons. The sequenced sample consisted of PBMCs or T cells enriched from blood (not recorded which). These receptors originate from a woman younger than 35 with acute COVID-19.

This chain uses TRBV2 with TRBJ1-1; no firm D call. Germline lookup yields CDR1 SNHLY and CDR2 FYNNEI. The CDR3 is 13 residues long. Trimming stripped 7 bases from V and 3 bases from J, with 12 bases between. The CDR3 region is CASTGPGDTEAFF. As DNA, the CDR3 is TGTGCCAGCACAGGTCCCGGGGACACTGAAGCTTTCTTT.

This chain links TRBV7-2 with TRBJ2-5, with D possibly matching TRBD1 (6 bases). V lost 4 bases, J lost 3 bases, and 12 bases lay in between. The CDR3 runs to 14 residues. Per the germline V gene, CDR1 is SGHTA and CDR2 is FQGNSA. The CDR3 loop reads CASSSGQLKETQYF. CDR3 DNA sequence: TGTGCCAGCAGCTCTGGACAGTTAAAAGAGACCCAGTACTTC.

This clone was observed once. This chain links TRBV6-2 or TRBV6-3 with TRBJ1-1; TRBD1 agrees at 11 bases. Germline CDR1 reads MNHEY; CDR2 reads SVGEGT. Germline trimming cut 7 bases from V and 3 bases from J; bases unmatched to any gene: 4. There are 14 residues in the CDR3. The CDR3 DNA reads TGTGCCAGCACCCCGGGACAGGGGGACACTGAAGCTTTCTTT. Protein sequence: CASTPGQGDTEAFF.

The table lists this clone with a few counts. The CDR3 is CASSFRQGIGQPQHF. The CDR3 DNA follows: TGTGCCAGCAGTTTCCGACAGGGGATAGGTCAGCCCCAGCATTTT. The chain joins TRBV6-2 or TRBV6-3 to TRBJ1-5, with TRBD1 matching over 8 bases. CDR1 MNHEY and CDR2 SVGEGT come from the germline V gene. The CDR3 consists of 15 residues. V lost 4 bases to trimming and J lost 6 bases; unmatched junction nucleotides: 8.

The CDR3 coding sequence is TGTGCCAGCAGCCAAGTCTCTGAGCCCGGGTACACCATATATTTT. It encodes CASSQVSEPGYTIYF. V is TRBV3-1 (or the pseudogene TRBV3-2) and J is TRBJ1-3; no reliable D call. Between the trimmed V and J ends, which lost 1 base and 8 bases, there was a span of 15 bases. Germline-derived CDR1 and CDR2 are LGHDT and YNNKEL (reference sequence). The CDR3 consists of 15 residues.

CDR3 residues: CASSYFGTNYEQYF. CDR3 sequence (DNA): TGTGCCAGCAGTTACTTCGGGACAAACTACGAGCAGTACTTC. The V and J genes are TRBV6-2 or TRBV6-3 and TRBJ2-7, with a weak D call TRBD1 (6 bases). The CDR3 is made up of 14 amino acids. Germline V gene sequence: CDR1 MNHEY, CDR2 SVGEGT. The V gene lost 1 base and the J gene lost 3 bases, with 10 bases spanning the gap.

The gene calls are TRBV11-2 and TRBJ2-1; no definite D call. CDR3 length equals 15 residues. CDR1 and CDR2 (germline): SGHAT, FQNNGV. The ends were cut back, 3 bases at V and 0 bases at J, with 9 bases in the middle. The CDR3 is CASSFLRLSYNEQFF. In DNA, the CDR3 is TGTGCCAGCAGCTTTCTCAGACTCTCCTACAATGAGCAGTTCTTC.

The sample holds many counts of this clone. The genes are TRBV6-2 or TRBV6-3 and TRBJ1-2; the D is unclear. CDR1 is MNHEY, CDR2 SVGEGT, per germline. The germline V and J ends were trimmed by 5 bases and 0 bases, with 16 bases remaining between them. CDR3 size: 16 residues. This CDR3 reads CASSTGRTPANYGYTF. The CDR3 bases are TGTGCCAGCAGTACCGGGAGGACTCCGGCTAACTATGGCTACACCTTC.

This clone is a singleton in its sample. The genes are TRBV27 and TRBJ2-3; 8 nucleotides match TRBD1. Trimming cost V 3 bases and J 3 bases; bases outside gene matches: 5. The CDR3 has 15 amino acids. Germline V lookup: CDR1 MNHEY, CDR2 SMNVEV (reference sequence). The CDR3 is CASSFAGGRTDTQYF. The DNA for the CDR3 is TGTGCCAGCAGTTTTGCAGGGGGCAGAACAGATACGCAGTATTTT.

The chain uses TRBV11-2 and TRBJ2-7; TRBD1 agrees at 9 bases. V lost 5 bases and J lost 2; bases outside the gene matches: 10. Per germline, CDR1 SGHAT and CDR2 FQNNGV. This CDR3 is 16 amino acids long. The CDR3 coding sequence is TGTGCCAGCAGCCAAGGAAACAGGGGGCCGGCCTACGAGCAGTACTTC. Encoded protein: CASSQGNRGPAYEQYF.

The CDR3 loop is CASVYSGSEETQYF. The CDR3 nucleotides read TGCGCCAGCGTCTATAGCGGGAGTGAAGAGACCCAGTACTTC. The chain carries TRBV10-2 and TRBJ2-5, with 9 bases matching TRBD2. J was trimmed by 3 bases and V by 8 bases; bases with no gene match: 7. The CDR3 totals 14 residues. CDR1 and CDR2 from the germline V gene are WSHSY and SAAADI.

This chain connects TRBV19 to TRBJ2-1, with TRBD2 matching over 13 bases. The germline V gene has CDR1 LNHDA and CDR2 SQIVND (reference sequence). The CDR3 is 17 amino acids. J lost 3 bases, V lost 5 bases, and 7 bases had no gene match. CDR3 residues: CASSPRTSGRLYNEQFF. The CDR3 region has the DNA TGTGCCAGTAGTCCCCGGACTAGCGGGAGACTCTACAATGAGCAGTTCTTC.

The chain uses TRBV7-2 and TRBJ1-2, with 9 nucleotides matching TRBD1. The CDR3 has 14 amino acids. V was clipped by 1 base and J by 7 bases; unmatched bases: 4. Germline-derived CDR1 and CDR2 are SGHTA and FQGNSA. CDR3 nucleotides: TGTGCCAGCAGCTTAGACAGGGGGCGGCGTGGCTACACCTTC. Translating it yields CASSLDRGRRGYTF.

The J gene is TRBJ2-5, the V gene TRBV7-9, with 9 bases aligning to TRBD1. After removal of 8 bases from V and 6 bases from J, the junction contained 19 bases not matched to a gene. This CDR3 is built from 17 residues. Germline V CDR1 and CDR2: SEHNR, FQNEAQ (reference sequence). CDR3 in DNA: TGTGCCAGCGGAGAGAAGGGTCTCCGGACAGGGGTAAAGACCCAGTACTTC. It is translated as CASGEKGLRTGVKTQYF.

This clone occurred once. The chain has TRBV3-1 (or the pseudogene TRBV3-2) and TRBJ1-5, with 7 bases lining up with TRBD1. Looked up from germline, CDR1 is LGHDT and CDR2 is YNNKEL (reference sequence). This CDR3 spans 14 amino acids. V shed 4 bases and J 1 base; nucleotides not matched to a gene: 1. CDR3 in amino acids: CASSPGQSNQPQHF. CDR3 DNA: TGTGCCAGCAGCCCGGGACAGAGCAATCAGCCCCAGCATTTT.

The chain has TRBV12-5 and TRBJ2-1, with D possibly being TRBD1 (6 bases). The CDR3 is 22 amino acids. Trimming stripped 0 bases from V and 0 bases from J, with 27 bases between. CDR1 and CDR2 (germline): LGHNT, FRNRAP. The CDR3: CASGLVQELRTVQKSSYNEQFF. CDR3 in DNA: TGTGCTAGTGGTTTGGTACAGGAGTTGAGGACAGTACAAAAAAGCTCCTACAATGAGCAGTTCTTC.

The V call is TRBV28, the J call TRBJ1-2, with D maybe TRBD1 (5 bases). Trimming shortened V by 5 bases and J by 5 bases, and 12 bases separated the two germline ends. The germline V gene has CDR1 MDHEN and CDR2 SYDVKM. This CDR3 comprises 13 residues. In DNA form, the CDR3 reads TGTGCCAGCAGTCCGCGACAGACTTATGGCTACACCTTC. Its protein is CASSPRQTYGYTF.

As to this clone: A read error may produce the germline difference seen at one junction end. The chain is built from TRBV7-7 and TRBJ2-5, with 11 bases fitting TRBD2. This CDR3 is 14 amino acids long. CDR1 and CDR2 from the germline V gene are SSHAT and FNYEAQ (reference sequence). The CDR3 sequence is CASSLGTSGETQYF. CDR3 DNA sequence: TGTGCTAGCAGCCTGGGGACTAGCGGAGAGACCCAGTACTTC.

A note on this clone: This sample also contains other DNA sequences that code for the same CDR3. The chain recombines TRBV7-2 with TRBJ2-7, with D tentatively TRBD2 (5 bases). Germline loops: CDR1 SGHTA, CDR2 FQGNSA. The V end was cut by 0 bases, the J end by 0 bases, with 6 bases between. The CDR3 has 14 amino acids. CDR3 sequence: CASSLAGSSYEQYF. CDR3 nucleotides: TGTGCCAGCAGCTTAGCGGGGAGCTCCTACGAGCAGTACTTC.

This clone was picked up a small number of times. The chain uses TRBV5-1 and TRBJ2-7; TRBD1 agrees at 8 bases. Germline V gene data show CDR1 as SGHRS and CDR2 as YFSETQ. Trimming at V came to 6 bases and at J to 5 bases, leaving 7 bases not matched to a gene. CDR3 size: 13 residues. The CDR3 region is CASNTGGSHEQYF. The CDR3 region has the DNA TGCGCCAGCAACACAGGGGGTAGCCACGAGCAGTACTTC.

CDR3 protein: CASFFSLNTEAFF. CDR3 bases: TGTGCCAGCTTTTTCAGTCTGAACACTGAAGCTTTCTTT. The J gene is TRBJ1-1, the V gene TRBV2; D ambiguous. Deletions cut 8 bases from V and 0 bases from J, with 10 bases between. The CDR3 length is 13 residues. The germline gives CDR1 SNHLY, CDR2 FYNNEI. Combining the CDR3 with reference TRBV2 and TRBJ1-1 gives the whole variable domain EPEVTQTPSHQVTQMGQEVILRCVPISNHLYFYWYRQILGQKVEFLVSFYNNEISEKSEIFDDQFSVERPDGSNFTLKIRSTKLEDSAMYFCASFFSLNTEAFFGQGTRLTVV.

The chain carries TRBV2 and TRBJ1-5, with 7 nucleotides matching TRBD1. Germline trimming cut 6 bases from V and 5 bases from J; bases unmatched to any gene: 7. Germline CDR1 SNHLY, CDR2 FYNNEI. The CDR3 totals 14 residues. CDR3 amino acids: CASRTGQAYQPQHF. CDR3 coding DNA: TGTGCCAGCAGGACCGGACAGGCCTATCAGCCCCAGCATTTT.

The chain employs TRBV19 and TRBJ2-1; tentatively, D is TRBD1 (6 bases). The CDR3 runs to 16 residues. Germline V CDR1 and CDR2: LNHDA, SQIVND (reference sequence). V shed 2 bases and J shed 0 bases, with 11 bases lying between them. CDR3 in amino acids: CASSITGRGSYNEQFF. DNA of the CDR3: TGTGCCAGTAGTATAACCGGCAGGGGCTCCTACAATGAGCAGTTCTTC.

The chain joins TRBV10-3 to TRBJ1-3; D might be TRBD1 (5 bases). Germline CDR1 ENHRY, CDR2 SYGVKD. The ends were cut back, 2 bases at V and 0 bases at J, with 11 bases in the middle. The CDR3 loop spans 16 amino acids. The CDR3 region has the DNA TGTGCCATCAGTGAGCCCACGACAGTCTCTGGAAACACCATATATTTT. It encodes CAISEPTTVSGNTIYF.

This chain links TRBV10-3 with TRBJ2-7, with 8 bases that match TRBD1. The CDR3 is 12 residues long. Trimming took 6 bases from V and 7 from J; bases not matched to a gene: 5. The germline V gene has CDR1 ENHRY and CDR2 SYGVKD. As DNA, the CDR3 is TGTGCCATCAGGGACAGGGCGGAAGAGCAGTACTTC. Translation: CAIRDRAEEQYF.

The chain employs TRBV6-5 and TRBJ1-1; possible D gene TRBD1, 6 bases. Germline lookup yields CDR1 MNHEY and CDR2 SVGAGI. The CDR3 spans 12 residues. Trimming took 10 bases from V and 7 from J, leaving 16 bases between them. In DNA, the CDR3 is TGTGCCACCTCTACAGGGTTAAGTGAAGCTTTCTTT. Protein: CATSTGLSEAFF.

This rearrangement joins TRBV28 to TRBJ2-1, with 9 bases lining up with TRBD2. The CDR3 runs 15 residues. CDR1 and CDR2 (germline): MDHEN, SYDVKM. The junction had 7 bases not matched to a gene; V was cut back by 1 base and J by 9 bases. DNA of the CDR3: TGTGCCAGCAGTTTATTGACTAGCGGTCGACGTGAGCAGTTCTTC. It translates to CASSLLTSGRREQFF.

The rearrangement links TRBV5-4 to TRBJ1-4; D is undetermined. CDR3 length: 17 amino acids. The V and J ends lost 0 bases and 0 bases respectively, with 12 bases between them. Per the germline V gene, CDR1 is SGHNT and CDR2 is YYREEE (reference sequence). CDR3 residues: CASSLGTGKPTNEKLFF. The CDR3 region has the DNA TGTGCCAGCAGCTTGGGGACGGGGAAGCCAACTAATGAAAAACTGTTTTTT.

The chain employs TRBV7-3 and TRBJ2-1, with 7 bases identical to TRBD1. V shed 1 base and J 7 bases; nucleotides not matched to a gene: 10. Germline V gene data show CDR1 as SGHTA and CDR2 as FQGTGA. This CDR3 spans 16 amino acids. CDR3 sequence: CASSLNDRVFQNEQFF. As DNA, the CDR3 is TGTGCCAGCAGCTTAAATGACAGGGTATTTCAGAATGAGCAGTTCTTC. Combining the CDR3 with reference TRBV7-3 and TRBJ2-1 gives the whole variable domain GAGVSQTPSNKVTEKGKYVELRCDPISGHTALYWYRQSLGQGPEFLIYFQGTGAADDSGLPNDRFFAVRPEGSVSTLKIQRTERGDSAVYLCASSLNDRVFQNEQFFGPGTRLTVL.

V is TRBV2 and J is TRBJ2-7; D unclear. The CDR3 runs to 12 residues. Between the trimmed V and J ends, which lost 4 bases and 5 bases, there was a span of 9 bases. Per germline, CDR1 SNHLY and CDR2 FYNNEI. CDR3 sequence (DNA): TGTGCCAGCAGTGTCTCGGTAGACGAGCAGTACTTC. Amino acid sequence: CASSVSVDEQYF.